Following are 21 T cell receptor beta chains from one sample sequenced in a study of control samples from healthy donors and cancer patients. Measured with immunoSEQ multiplex PCR; TCRdb has only the in-frame clones, and not every one. The profile shows about 160,000 clones, around 90% of them singletons. The source material was blood. These receptors were taken from a man aged 25 to 40 in good health.

The rearrangement links TRBV18 to TRBJ1-1; maybe TRBD1 (6 bases). The CDR3 sequence is 16 residues long. The V end lost 4 bases, the J end lost 4 bases, and 19 bases lay between the germline ends. Germline values: CDR1 KGHSH, CDR2 LQKENI. In DNA form, the CDR3 reads TGTGCCAGCTCACGACAGGAAACACGTAGGGGCACTGAAGCTTTCTTT. This codes for CASSRQETRRGTEAFF.

CDR3 coding DNA: TGTGCCAGCAGCTTGTATACCATCTCTGGAAACACCATATATTTT. Translation gives CASSLYTISGNTIYF. The gene calls are TRBV5-6 and TRBJ1-3; D remains unclear. The CDR3 loop spans 15 amino acids. The V end lost 1 base, the J end lost 0 bases, and 8 bases lay between the germline ends. The V gene's germline CDR1 is SGHDT and CDR2 YYEEEE. The whole variable domain, filled in from reference TRBV5-6 and TRBJ1-3, reads DAGVTQSPTHLIKTRGQQVTLRCSPKSGHDTVSWYQQALGQGPQFIFQYYEEEERQRGNFPDRFSGHQFPNYSSELNVNALLLGDSALYLCASSLYTISGNTIYFGEGSWLTVV.

This chain connects TRBV7-2 to TRBJ1-4; no firm D call. V gave up 1 base and J gave up 8 bases, with 20 bases separating them. This CDR3 comprises 17 residues. Germline loops: CDR1 SGHTA, CDR2 FQGNSA. The CDR3 DNA reads as TGTGCCAGCAGCTTAGTGGGTCGTGGGCCAGGTCAGGAAAAACTGTTTTTT. Its protein is CASSLVGRGPGQEKLFF.

CDR3 DNA: TGTGCCAGCAGCTTAGGGTCTAAGCGGGAGGGAAGAGAGCAGTTCTTC. Translating gives CASSLGSKREGREQFF. The V and J genes are TRBV7-3 and TRBJ2-1, with TRBD2 matching 10 bases. The germline CDR1 and CDR2 sequences are SGHTA and FQGTGA. The CDR3 covers 16 residues. J lost 10 bases, V lost 2 bases, and 11 bases had no gene match.

The CDR3 sequence is CAIKRGGAENTEAFF. In DNA, the CDR3 is TGTGCCATCAAAAGAGGGGGGGCGGAGAACACTGAAGCTTTCTTT. The rearrangement links TRBV10-3 to TRBJ1-1; TRBD1 is a possible D gene (6 bases). The V and J ends lost 7 bases and 1 base respectively, with 16 bases between them. The CDR3 extends over 15 amino acids. CDR1 and CDR2 (germline): ENHRY, SYGVKD.

The chain employs TRBV5-1 and TRBJ1-1; D remains ambiguous. Germline V gene data show CDR1 as SGHRS and CDR2 as YFSETQ. V lost 2 bases and J 0 bases, leaving 11 bases between the germline ends. The CDR3 has 15 amino acids. CDR3 protein: CASSLGLTLNTEAFF. Here the CDR3 DNA reads TGCGCCAGCAGCTTAGGCTTAACCCTGAACACTGAAGCTTTCTTT. The full variable domain, with the rest looked up from reference TRBV5-1 and TRBJ1-1, is KAGVTQTPRYLIKTRGQQVTLSCSPISGHRSVSWYQQTPGQGLQFLFEYFSETQRNKGNFPGRFSGRQFSNSRSEMNVSTLELGDSALYLCASSLGLTLNTEAFFGQGTRLTVV.

The chain carries TRBV10-3 and TRBJ1-2; TRBD1 matches at 7 bases. The germline V gene encodes CDR1 ENHRY and CDR2 SYGVKD. CDR3 length equals 15 residues. The ends lost 0 bases at V and 6 bases at J; junction bases unmatched: 7. The chain's CDR3 is CAISESWDSRNGYTF. The CDR3 nucleotides are TGTGCCATCAGTGAGTCTTGGGACAGTCGGAATGGCTACACCTTC.

The chain has TRBV4-1 and TRBJ2-7; D unclear. The germline CDR1 and CDR2 sequences are MGHRA and YSYEKL. This CDR3 spans 13 amino acids. V lost 4 bases to trimming and J lost 5 bases, with 12 bases between them. The CDR3 DNA reads TGCGCCAGCAGCCCCGAGAATATGGACGAGCAGTACTTC. Translated, it gives CASSPENMDEQYF.

This clone was seen only a few times. The J gene is TRBJ2-7, the V gene TRBV5-1, with D possibly TRBD1 on 6 matching bases. V dropped 4 bases and J dropped 6 bases, with 17 bases sitting between them. Germline lookup yields CDR1 SGHRS and CDR2 YFSETQ. This CDR3 has 14 residues. The CDR3 coding sequence is TGCGCCAGCAGCCCGAATCCAGGGGTTCGCGAGCAGTACTTC. Translated: CASSPNPGVREQYF.

On this clone itself: Germline and junction disagree at one end, which may indicate a read error. The sample contains more than one DNA sequence encoding this CDR3. This chain connects TRBV7-6 to TRBJ2-2, with 11 bases that match TRBD2. The V gene's germline CDR1 is SGHVS and CDR2 FNYEAQ. The CDR3 spans 17 residues. The CDR3 DNA follows: TGTGCCAGCAGCTTCGACACTAGCGGGAGTAACACCGGGGAGTTGTTTTTT. As protein: CASSFDTSGSNTGELFF.

The rearrangement uses TRBV28 and TRBJ2-3; maybe TRBD2 (5 bases). V lost 2 bases to trimming and J lost 9 bases, with 15 bases between them. Germline V gene data show CDR1 as MDHEN and CDR2 as SYDVKM. This CDR3 comprises 14 residues. The chain's CDR3 is CASSLPGPSGTQYF. The DNA for the CDR3 is TGTGCCAGCAGTTTACCTGGCCCGTCGGGGACGCAGTATTTT.

The chain links TRBV4-1 to TRBJ1-1; D unclear. Trimming pared 0 bases from V and 7 bases from J, leaving 3 bases between. The CDR3 contains 11 residues. Per germline, CDR1 MGHRA and CDR2 YSYEKL. The CDR3 loop is CASSQDGEAFF. CDR3 coding DNA: TGCGCCAGCAGCCAAGACGGTGAAGCTTTCTTT.

Regarding this clone: Other DNA sequences in this sample translate to the same CDR3. V usage is TRBV19 and J usage is TRBJ2-1; 9 bases are a match to TRBD2. The CDR3 is 17 amino acids. J lost 7 bases, V lost 5 bases, and 15 bases had no gene match. In germline, CDR1 is LNHDA, CDR2 SQIVND (reference sequence). Here the CDR3 reads CASSARGAGGPRNEQFF. The CDR3 DNA reads as TGTGCCAGTAGTGCGCGGGGGGCGGGAGGGCCTAGGAATGAGCAGTTCTTC. The whole variable domain, filled in from reference TRBV19 and TRBJ2-1, reads DGGITQSPKYLFRKEGQNVTLSCEQNLNHDAMYWYRQDPGQGLRLIYYSQIVNDFQKGDIAEGYSVSREKKESFPLTVTSAQKNPTAFYLCASSARGAGGPRNEQFFGPGTRLTVL.

The chain recombines TRBV5-6 with TRBJ2-2; D unresolved. V lost 1 base, J lost 7 bases, and 11 bases lay in between. CDR3 length: 14 residues. The germline V gene has CDR1 SGHDT and CDR2 YYEEEE. Here the CDR3 reads CASSLLTEGGELFF. The DNA for the CDR3 is TGTGCCAGCAGCTTGTTAACGGAAGGCGGGGAGCTGTTTTTT.

This chain links TRBV2 with TRBJ1-2; 7 bases line up with TRBD1. Germline V gene data show CDR1 as SNHLY and CDR2 as FYNNEI. V gave up 3 bases and J gave up 4 bases; unmatched junction bases: 5. CDR3 length equals 14 residues. CDR3 in amino acids: CASSEQQGRYGYTF. The CDR3 nucleotides read TGTGCCAGCAGTGAGCAACAGGGGCGCTATGGCTACACCTTC.

V usage is TRBV7-6 and J usage is TRBJ2-1, with 7 nucleotides matching TRBD1. V dropped 0 bases and J dropped 4; count of bases not matched to a gene: 3. CDR3 length: 15 amino acids. CDR1 and CDR2 (germline): SGHVS, FNYEAQ. The CDR3 DNA sequence: TGTGCCAGCAGCTTAGCCCCGGGACAGTACAATGAGCAGTTCTTC. It yields the protein CASSLAPGQYNEQFF. The full variable domain, completed using reference TRBV7-6 and TRBJ2-1, is GAGVSQSPRYKVTKRGQDVALRCDPISGHVSLYWYRQALGQGPEFLTYFNYEAQQDKSGLPNDRFSAERPEGSISTLTIQRTEQRDSAMYRCASSLAPGQYNEQFFGPGTRLTVL.

This chain uses TRBV5-4 with TRBJ1-4; 9 nucleotides match TRBD1. V lost 5 bases, J lost 10 bases, and 12 bases stayed unmatched. This CDR3 has 15 amino acids. Germline V gene data show CDR1 as SGHNT and CDR2 as YYREEE (reference sequence). The CDR3 nucleotides read TGTGCCAGCAGTTACAGGGGGCGCGGTTCCGGAAAACTGTTTTTT. Residues: CASSYRGRGSGKLFF.

The rearrangement uses TRBV12-3 or TRBV12-4 and TRBJ2-3; D gene unclear. Trimming stripped 1 base from V and 5 bases from J, with 7 bases between. The CDR3 has 13 amino acids. For the CDR3, the DNA is TGTGCCAGCAGTTTAGGGACGGAAGATACGCAGTATTTT. This gives the protein CASSLGTEDTQYF.

V and J are TRBV6-2 or TRBV6-3 and TRBJ1-5; 8 nucleotides match TRBD1. After removal of 6 bases from V and 0 bases from J, the junction contained 13 bases not matched to a gene. CDR3 size: 18 residues. Per germline, CDR1 MNHEY and CDR2 SVGEGT. This chain's CDR3 is CASSQDRVVTYSNQPQHF. The CDR3 DNA sequence: TGTGCCAGCAGCCAGGACAGGGTGGTCACATATAGCAATCAGCCCCAGCATTTT.

The chain is built from TRBV29-1 and TRBJ1-1; 7 bases are a match to TRBD1. After removal of 3 bases from V and 5 bases from J, the junction contained 3 bases not matched to a gene. CDR1 SQVTM and CDR2 ANQGSEA come from the germline V gene. The CDR3 length is 12 residues. The CDR3 region has the DNA TGCAGCGTTGAGGAGGGGGCAACTGAAGCTTTCTTT. This encodes CSVEEGATEAFF.

The chain links TRBV7-9 to TRBJ2-7, with TRBD1 as a possible D gene (5 bases). This CDR3 spans 16 amino acids. Trimming removed 3 bases at V and 2 bases at J, with 17 bases between. Per the germline V gene, CDR1 is SEHNR and CDR2 is FQNEAQ (reference sequence). The CDR3 reads CASSFYKTTGTYEQYF. As DNA, the CDR3 is TGTGCCAGCAGCTTCTACAAGACAACAGGTACCTACGAGCAGTACTTC.